This TCR beta chain was found in a study of blood T cell repertoires in COVID-19. The wider study: Acute-phase and convalescent COVID-19 samples originated in the United States, Italy and Spain.

Produced via immunoSEQ multiplex PCR; TCRdb's table is partial and in-frame only. This table has 190,000 or so clones, more than 70% appearing once. Participants came from 20 to 25 US areas, aged about 18 to 95 years. Each recovered donor of Cohort 3 presented with two negative PCRs, clearance, or symptom resolution. Sequencing used PBMCs or T cells enriched from blood (not recorded which). This sequence was found in a woman under 40 who had recovered from COVID-19.

The DNA of the CDR3 is TGTGCCACCAGTACTAGCGGGAGACTCACCAACTACAATGAGCAGTTCTTC. It is translated as CATSTSGRLTNYNEQFF. The V call is TRBV24-1, the J call TRBJ2-1; TRBD2 matches at 11 bases. V shed 6 bases and J 3 bases; nucleotides not matched to a gene: 9. The germline gives CDR1 KGHDR, CDR2 SFDVKD. CDR3 length: 17 residues.